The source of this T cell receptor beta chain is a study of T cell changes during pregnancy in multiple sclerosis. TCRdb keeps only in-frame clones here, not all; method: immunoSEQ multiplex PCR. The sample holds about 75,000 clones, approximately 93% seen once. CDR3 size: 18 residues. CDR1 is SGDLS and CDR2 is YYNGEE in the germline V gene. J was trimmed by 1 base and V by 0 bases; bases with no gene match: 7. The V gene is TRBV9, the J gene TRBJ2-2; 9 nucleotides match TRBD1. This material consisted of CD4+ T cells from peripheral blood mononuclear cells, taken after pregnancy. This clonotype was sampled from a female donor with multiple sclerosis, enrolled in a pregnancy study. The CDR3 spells CASSVEDRGKWNTGELFF. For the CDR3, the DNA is TGTGCCAGCAGCGTAGAGGACAGGGGAAAATGGAACACCGGGGAGCTGTTTTTT. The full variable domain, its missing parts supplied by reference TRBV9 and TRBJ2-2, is DSGVTQTPKHLITATGQRVTLRCSPRSGDLSVYWYQQSLDQGLQFLIQYYNGEERAKGNILERFSAQQFPDLHSELNLSSLELGDSALYFCASSVEDRGKWNTGELFFGEGSRLTVL.